This T cell receptor beta chain was sequenced for a study of blood T cell repertoires in COVID-19. Study information: Samples taken during acute and convalescent COVID-19 were collected in the United States, Italy and Spain. The analysed material was cDNA or gDNA that came from T cells, B-cell-depleted T cells, or PBMCs.

Original handling: Estimated nucleated cell counts came from reference gene primer amplification. The assay was immunoSEQ multiplex PCR, and TCRdb's table has in-frame clones only and misses some. The V and J calls and the clone size are those of that table, but D and trimming were determined from the DNA. Of some 160,000 clones in the sample, under 85% are singletons; the top ten hold 13%. Trimming cost V 3 bases and J 0 bases; bases outside gene matches: 1. Germline CDR1 MDHEN, CDR2 SYDVKM. CDR3 length: 15 amino acids. Sequenced: peripheral blood. The clonotype originates from a man between 65 and 79 years old who had recovered from COVID-19. The chain recombines TRBV28 with TRBJ1-4, with TRBD1 matching over 7 bases. For the CDR3, the DNA is TGTGCCAGCAGTTTCCAGGGGGCAACTAATGAAAAACTGTTTTTT. Translated: CASSFQGATNEKLFF.